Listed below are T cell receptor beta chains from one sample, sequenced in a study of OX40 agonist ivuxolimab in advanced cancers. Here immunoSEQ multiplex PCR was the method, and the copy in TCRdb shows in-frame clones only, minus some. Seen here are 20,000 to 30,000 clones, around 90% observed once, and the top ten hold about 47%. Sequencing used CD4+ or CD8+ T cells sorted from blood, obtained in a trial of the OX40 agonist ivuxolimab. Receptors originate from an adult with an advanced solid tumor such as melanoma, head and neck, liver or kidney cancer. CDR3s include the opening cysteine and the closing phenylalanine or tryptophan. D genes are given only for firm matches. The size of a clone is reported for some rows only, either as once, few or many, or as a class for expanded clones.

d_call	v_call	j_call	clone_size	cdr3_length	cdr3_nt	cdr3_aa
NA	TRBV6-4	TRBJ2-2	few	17	TGTGCCAGCAGCCCCACCGGGGGAAGGGCGGACACCGGGGAGCTGTTTTTT	CASSPTGGRADTGELFF
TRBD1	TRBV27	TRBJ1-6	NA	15	TGTGCCAGCAGCCCACAGGGGGCGCGTAATTCACCCCTCCACTTT	CASSPQGARNSPLHF
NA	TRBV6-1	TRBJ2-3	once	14	TGTGCCAGCTCCTCAGGTTCTAGCACAGATACGCAGTATTTT	CASSSGSSTDTQYF
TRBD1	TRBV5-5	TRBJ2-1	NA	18	TGTGCCAGCAGCCCTTATGGGGTGGGCGACGGACAGGGGGTCAAGCAGTTCTTC	CASSPYGVGDGQGVKQFF
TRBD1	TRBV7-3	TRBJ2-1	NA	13	TGTGCCAGCAGTTACGACAGGGCCAATGAGCAGTTCTTC	CASSYDRANEQFF
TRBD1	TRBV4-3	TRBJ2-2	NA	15	TGCGCCAGCCGCCCTGACAGGGGGGGGACCGGGGAGCTGTTTTTT	CASRPDRGGTGELFF
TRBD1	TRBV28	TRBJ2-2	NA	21	TGTGCCAGCAGCTCTTTAGTATTGGGGCGTAGGGACAGGTCCCGCGGCGTGGAGCTGTTTTTT	CASSSLVLGRRDRSRGVELFF
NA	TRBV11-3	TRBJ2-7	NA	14	TGTGCCAGCAGCCCACCAGGGCAAGCCTACGAGCAGTACTTC	CASSPPGQAYEQYF
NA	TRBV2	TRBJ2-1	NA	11	TGTGCCAGCAGCATGGGGAATGAGCAGTTCTTC	CASSMGNEQFF
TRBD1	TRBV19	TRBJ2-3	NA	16	TGTGCCAGTAGTATAACAGGGGAATTGTGGACAGATACGCAGTATTTT	CASSITGELWTDTQYF
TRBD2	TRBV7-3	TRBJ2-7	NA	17	TGTGCCAGCAGCTTAAATCCGTCTAGCGGGAGAATGGGGGAGCAGTACTTC	CASSLNPSSGRMGEQYF
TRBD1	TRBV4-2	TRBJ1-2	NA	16	TGTGCCAGCAGCCACCTGGACAGGGGGAGTAACTATGGCTACACCTTC	CASSHLDRGSNYGYTF
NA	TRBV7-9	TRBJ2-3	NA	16	TGTGCCAGCAGCTTAGGGTGGGGGCCTCACACGGATACGCAGTATTTT	CASSLGWGPHTDTQYF
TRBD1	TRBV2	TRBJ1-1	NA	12	TGTGCCAGCAGTGAATTGGGACAGGGGGCTTTCTTT	CASSELGQGAFF
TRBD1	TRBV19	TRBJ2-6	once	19	TGTGCCAGTAGTATAGGATCTGGACAGGGGATCTCTGGGGCCAACGTCCTGACTTTC	CASSIGSGQGISGANVLTF
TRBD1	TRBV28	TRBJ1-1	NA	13	TGTGCCAGCAGTTTACAGGGGGCGGTTGAAGCTTTCTTT	CASSLQGAVEAFF
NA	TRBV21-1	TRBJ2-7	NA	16	TGTGCCAGCAGCAAGATGGGACTAGCGAACTCCTACGAGCAGTACTTC	CASSKMGLANSYEQYF
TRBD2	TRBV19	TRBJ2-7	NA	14	TGTGCCAGTCGAGCTGGGGGGGGACCGGGCGAGCAGTACTTC	CASRAGGGPGEQYF
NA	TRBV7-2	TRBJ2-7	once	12	TGTGCCAGCAGCTTCGGACTGAACGAGCAGTACTTC	CASSFGLNEQYF
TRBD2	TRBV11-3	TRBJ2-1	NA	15	TGTGCCAGCAGCCCCCCCCGGGAGGCGGTCGATGAGCAGTTCTTC	CASSPPREAVDEQFF
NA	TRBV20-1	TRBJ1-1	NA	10	TGCAGTGCTAGGAGGTTTGAAGCTTTCTTT	CSARRFEAFF
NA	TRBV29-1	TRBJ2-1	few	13	TGCAGCGTTGGCGGGGTCTCCTACAATGAGCAGTTCTTC	CSVGGVSYNEQFF
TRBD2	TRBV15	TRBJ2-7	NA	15	TGTGCCACCAGCAGCCCGACTAGCGGGAGCAACGAGCAGTACTTC	CATSSPTSGSNEQYF
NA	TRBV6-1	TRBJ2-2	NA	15	TGTGCCAGCCGTTTTGAGTTCTCGAACACCGGGGAGCTGTTTTTT	CASRFEFSNTGELFF
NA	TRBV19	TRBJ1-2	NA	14	TGTGCCAGTAGTATAGTGCAGGGCTCGGCTGGCTACACCTTC	CASSIVQGSAGYTF
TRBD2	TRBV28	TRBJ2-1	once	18	TGTGCCAGCAGACCAAGACTAGCGGGGGGGGACTCCTACAATGAGCAGTTCTTC	CASRPRLAGGDSYNEQFF